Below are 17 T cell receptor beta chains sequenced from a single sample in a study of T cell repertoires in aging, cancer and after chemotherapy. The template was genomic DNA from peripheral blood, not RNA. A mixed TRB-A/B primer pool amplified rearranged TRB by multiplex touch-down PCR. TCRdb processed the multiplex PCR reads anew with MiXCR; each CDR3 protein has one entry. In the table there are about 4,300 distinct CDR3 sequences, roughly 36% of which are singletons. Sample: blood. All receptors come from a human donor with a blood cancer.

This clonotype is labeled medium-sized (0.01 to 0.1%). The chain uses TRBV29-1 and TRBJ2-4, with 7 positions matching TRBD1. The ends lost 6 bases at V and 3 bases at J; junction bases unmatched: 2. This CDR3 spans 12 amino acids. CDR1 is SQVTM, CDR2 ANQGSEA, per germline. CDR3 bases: TGCAGCGTGGGGGACAGCAAAAACATTCAGTACTTC. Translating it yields CSVGDSKNIQYF.

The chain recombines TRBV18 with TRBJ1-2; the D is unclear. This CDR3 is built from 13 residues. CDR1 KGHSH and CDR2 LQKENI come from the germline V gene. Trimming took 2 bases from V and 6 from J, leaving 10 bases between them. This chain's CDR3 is CASSPKGEDGYTF. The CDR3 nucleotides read TGTGCCAGCTCACCAAAGGGAGAGGATGGCTACACCTTC.

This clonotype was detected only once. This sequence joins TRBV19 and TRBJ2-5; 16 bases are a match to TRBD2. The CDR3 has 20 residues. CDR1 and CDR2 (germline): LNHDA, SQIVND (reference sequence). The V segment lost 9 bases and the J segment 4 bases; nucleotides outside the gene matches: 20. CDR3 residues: CASSHTPGTSGRASGETQYF. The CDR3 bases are TGTGCCAGCAGCCACACCCCCGGGACTAGCGGGAGGGCCTCTGGAGAGACCCAGTACTTC.

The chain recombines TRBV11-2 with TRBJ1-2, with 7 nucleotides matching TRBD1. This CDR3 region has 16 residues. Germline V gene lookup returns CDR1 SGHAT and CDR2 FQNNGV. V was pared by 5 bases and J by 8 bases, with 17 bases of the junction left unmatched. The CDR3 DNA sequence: TGTGCCAGCAGCAATACGAATTGGCAGGGGGAAGGCGGCTACACCTTC. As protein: CASSNTNWQGEGGYTF.

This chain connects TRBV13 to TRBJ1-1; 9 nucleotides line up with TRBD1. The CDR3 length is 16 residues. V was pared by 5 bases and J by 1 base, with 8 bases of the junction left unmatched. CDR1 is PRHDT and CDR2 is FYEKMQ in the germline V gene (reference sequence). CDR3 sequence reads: CASSLRDRAENTEAFF. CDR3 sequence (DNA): TGTGCCAGCAGCCTAAGGGACAGGGCTGAGAACACTGAAGCTTTCTTT.

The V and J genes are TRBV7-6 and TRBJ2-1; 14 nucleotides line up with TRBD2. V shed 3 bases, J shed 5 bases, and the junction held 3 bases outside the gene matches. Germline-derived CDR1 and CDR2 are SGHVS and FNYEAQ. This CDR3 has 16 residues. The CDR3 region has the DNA TGTGCCAGCAGCTTTGGGGGACTAGCGGGAGACAATGAGCAGTTCTTC. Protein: CASSFGGLAGDNEQFF.

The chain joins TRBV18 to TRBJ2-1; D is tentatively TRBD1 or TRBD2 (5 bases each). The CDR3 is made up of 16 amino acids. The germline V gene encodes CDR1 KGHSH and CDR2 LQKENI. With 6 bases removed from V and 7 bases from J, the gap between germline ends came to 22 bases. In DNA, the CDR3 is TGTGCCAGCTCGCCCGGGGCGGACGGCTTGGGGAATGAGCAGTTCTTC. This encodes CASSPGADGLGNEQFF.

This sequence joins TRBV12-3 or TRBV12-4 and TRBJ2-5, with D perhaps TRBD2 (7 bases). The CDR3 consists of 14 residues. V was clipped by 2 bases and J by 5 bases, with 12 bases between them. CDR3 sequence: CASSLRGGGETQYF. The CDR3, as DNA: TGTGCCAGCAGTTTAAGGGGGGGGGGGGAGACCCAGTACTTC.

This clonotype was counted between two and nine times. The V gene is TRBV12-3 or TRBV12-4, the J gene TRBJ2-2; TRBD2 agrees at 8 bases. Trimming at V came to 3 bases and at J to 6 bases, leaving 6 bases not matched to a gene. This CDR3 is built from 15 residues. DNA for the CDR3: TGTGCCAGCAGTTTTTCGGGGCGGGGGGCCGGGGAGCTGTTTTTT. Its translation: CASSFSGRGAGELFF.

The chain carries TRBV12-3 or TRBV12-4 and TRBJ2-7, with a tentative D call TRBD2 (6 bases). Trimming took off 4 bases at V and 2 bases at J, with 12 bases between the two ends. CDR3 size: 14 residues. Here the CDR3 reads CASSSGLQTYEQYF. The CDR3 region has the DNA TGTGCCAGCAGTTCGGGACTGCAGACCTACGAGCAGTACTTC.

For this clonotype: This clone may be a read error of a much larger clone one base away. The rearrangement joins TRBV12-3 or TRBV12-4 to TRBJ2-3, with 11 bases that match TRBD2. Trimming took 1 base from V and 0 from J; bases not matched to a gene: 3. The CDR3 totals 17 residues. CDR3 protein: CASSLETSGMSTDTQYF. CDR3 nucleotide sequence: TGTGCCAGCAGTTTAGAGACTAGCGGGATGAGCACAGATACGCAGTATTTT.

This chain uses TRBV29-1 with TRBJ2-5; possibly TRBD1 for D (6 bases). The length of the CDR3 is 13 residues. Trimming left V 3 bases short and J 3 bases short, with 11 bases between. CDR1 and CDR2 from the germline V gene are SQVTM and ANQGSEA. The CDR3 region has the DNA TGCAGCGTTGAGTCGACAGGCAAAGAGACCCAGTACTTC. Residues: CSVESTGKETQYF.

The chain's CDR3 is CAWSEGLAGGTDTQYF. The CDR3 DNA sequence: TGTGCCTGGAGTGAGGGACTAGCGGGAGGGACAGATACGCAGTATTTT. The chain uses TRBV30 and TRBJ2-3; 16 bases agree with TRBD2. This CDR3 spans 16 amino acids. V dropped 1 base and J dropped 3; count of bases not matched to a gene: 1. The germline gives CDR1 GTSNPN, CDR2 SVGIG (reference sequence).

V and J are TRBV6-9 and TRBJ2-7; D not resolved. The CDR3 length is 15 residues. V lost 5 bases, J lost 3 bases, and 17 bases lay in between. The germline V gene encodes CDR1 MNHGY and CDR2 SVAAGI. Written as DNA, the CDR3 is TGTGCCAGCAGTGAAGTCCCAAGGTCGCACTACGAGCAGTACTTC. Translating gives CASSEVPRSHYEQYF.

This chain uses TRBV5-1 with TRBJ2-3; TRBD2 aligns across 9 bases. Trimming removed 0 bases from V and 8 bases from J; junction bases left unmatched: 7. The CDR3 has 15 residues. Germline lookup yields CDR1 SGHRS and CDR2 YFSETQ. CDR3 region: CASSLDSTSGPTQYF. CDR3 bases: TGCGCCAGCAGCTTGGATTCGACTAGCGGCCCTACGCAGTATTTT.

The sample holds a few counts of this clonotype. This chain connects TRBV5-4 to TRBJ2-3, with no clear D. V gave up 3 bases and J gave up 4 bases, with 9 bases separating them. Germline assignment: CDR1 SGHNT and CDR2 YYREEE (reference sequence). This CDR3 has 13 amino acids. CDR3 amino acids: CASSWSEADTQYF. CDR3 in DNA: TGTGCCAGCAGCTGGAGCGAGGCAGATACGCAGTATTTT.

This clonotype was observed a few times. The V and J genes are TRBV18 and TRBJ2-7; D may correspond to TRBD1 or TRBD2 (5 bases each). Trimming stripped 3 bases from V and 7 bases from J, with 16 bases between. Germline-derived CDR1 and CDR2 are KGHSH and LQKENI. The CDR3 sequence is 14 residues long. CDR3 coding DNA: TGTGCCAGCTCACCCGGGGCACAGATGGGAGAGCAGTACTTC. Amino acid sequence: CASSPGAQMGEQYF.